The entry below describes one T cell receptor (beta chain). The method was immunoSEQ multiplex PCR; TCRdb's version includes in-frame clones alone and lacks a portion of them. Of 100,000 or so clones in the sample, about four fifths are singletons; the top ten hold approximately 9.4%. This entry belongs to a study of control samples from healthy donors and cancer patients. CDR1 is SGHNT, CDR2 YENEEA, per germline. V lost 5 bases and J 4 bases, leaving 7 bases between the germline ends. This CDR3 spans 12 amino acids. The specimen sequenced was blood. The V and J genes are TRBV11-3 and TRBJ2-3; no reliable D call. This clonotype was obtained from a woman in her sixties in good health. CDR3 in DNA: TGTGCCAGCAGCATCGGCCCAGATACGCAGTATTTT. It specifies CASSIGPDTQYF.